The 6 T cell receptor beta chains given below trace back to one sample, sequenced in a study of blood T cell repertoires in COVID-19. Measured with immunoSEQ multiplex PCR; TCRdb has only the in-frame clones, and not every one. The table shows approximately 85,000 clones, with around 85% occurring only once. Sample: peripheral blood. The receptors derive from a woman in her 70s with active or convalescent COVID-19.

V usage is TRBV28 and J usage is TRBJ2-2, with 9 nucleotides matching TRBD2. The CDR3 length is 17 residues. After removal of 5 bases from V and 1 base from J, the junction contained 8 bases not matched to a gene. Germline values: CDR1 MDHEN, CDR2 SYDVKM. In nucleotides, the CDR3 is TGTGCCAGCAGTAGTTCTACGCGGGGGGGGAACACCGGGGAGCTGTTTTTT. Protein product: CASSSSTRGGNTGELFF.

DNA of the CDR3: TGTGCCAGTAGAGTCGGGAATGGCTACACCTTC. It encodes CASRVGNGYTF. The V and J genes are TRBV19 and TRBJ1-2; D gene unclear. This CDR3 region has 11 residues. Trimming took 6 bases from V and 6 from J, leaving 8 bases between them. Germline CDR1 and CDR2: LNHDA and SQIVND (reference sequence).

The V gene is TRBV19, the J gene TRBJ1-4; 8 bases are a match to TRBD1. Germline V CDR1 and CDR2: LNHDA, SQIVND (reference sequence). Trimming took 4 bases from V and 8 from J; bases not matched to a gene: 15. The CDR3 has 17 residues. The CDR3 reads CASSRGLDRGIGEKLFF. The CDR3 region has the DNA TGTGCCAGTAGTAGGGGCCTAGACAGGGGAATAGGCGAAAAACTGTTTTTT.

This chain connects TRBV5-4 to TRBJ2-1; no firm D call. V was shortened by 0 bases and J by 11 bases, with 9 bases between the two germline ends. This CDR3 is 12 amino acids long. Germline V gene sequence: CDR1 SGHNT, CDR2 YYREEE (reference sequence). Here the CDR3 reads CASSLEGGKQFF. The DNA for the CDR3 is TGTGCCAGCAGCTTGGAAGGCGGTAAGCAGTTCTTC.

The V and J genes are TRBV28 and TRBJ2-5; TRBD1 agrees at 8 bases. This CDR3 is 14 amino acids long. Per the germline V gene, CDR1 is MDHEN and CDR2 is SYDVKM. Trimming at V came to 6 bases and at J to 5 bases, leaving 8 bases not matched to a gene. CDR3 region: CASSSTGGDETQYF. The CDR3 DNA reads TGTGCCAGCAGCTCAACAGGGGGAGACGAGACCCAGTACTTC.

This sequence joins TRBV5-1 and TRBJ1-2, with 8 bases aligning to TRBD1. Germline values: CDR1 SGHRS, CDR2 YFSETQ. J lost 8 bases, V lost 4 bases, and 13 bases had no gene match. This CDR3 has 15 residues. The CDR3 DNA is TGCGCCAGCAGCCAGACAGGGGTTGAAGTTAGCGGCTACACCTTC. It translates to CASSQTGVEVSGYTF.